The 2 T cell receptor beta chains given below trace back to one sample, sequenced in a study of OX40 agonist ivuxolimab in advanced cancers. Generated by immunoSEQ multiplex PCR, the TCRdb table keeps only in-frame clones and is missing some. The top ten clones hold 0.6% to 0.8% of a sample with around 50,000 clones, more than 80% of them seen once. Sample: CD4+ or CD8+ T cells sorted from blood, taken in a trial of the OX40 agonist ivuxolimab. The source of these receptors is an adult with an advanced solid tumor such as melanoma, head and neck, liver or kidney cancer.

The rearrangement uses TRBV27 and TRBJ1-6, with no clear D. Trimming left V 2 bases short and J 7 bases short, with 9 bases between. The CDR3 loop spans 14 amino acids. Germline loops: CDR1 MNHEY, CDR2 SMNVEV (reference sequence). The CDR3 spells CASSLNTRNSPLHF. As DNA, the CDR3 is TGTGCCAGCAGTTTAAATACACGCAATTCACCCCTCCACTTT.

V usage is TRBV10-3 and J usage is TRBJ1-2; D unresolved. V lost 2 bases and J lost 8, with 9 bases in between. The germline CDR1 and CDR2 sequences are ENHRY and SYGVKD. The CDR3 consists of 12 residues. The CDR3 sequence: CAISEPVPGYTF. The CDR3 DNA is TGTGCCATCAGTGAGCCCGTCCCGGGCTACACCTTC.